These 19 T cell receptor beta chains originate from one sample sequenced in a study of cytomegalovirus exposure and HLA in healthy donors. This PCR relied on a set of 60 Vbeta primers and 13 Jbeta primers. Some clones are missing from TCRdb's copy, which holds only in-frame ones; the method was immunoSEQ multiplex PCR. This table holds about 190,000 clones, roughly 12% found once. The specimen sequenced was PBMCs. The receptors originated from a man aged 50-60 years in good health and CMV-seropositive.

The chain is built from TRBV5-5 and TRBJ1-4; TRBD1 matches 8 bases. CDR3 size: 16 residues. The trim removed 0 bases at V and 7 bases at J, leaving 8 bases unmatched. CDR1 and CDR2 from the germline V gene are SGHKS and YYEKEE (reference sequence). The CDR3, as DNA: TGTGCCAGCAGCTTGGTTTTGACAGGGGCGAGTGAAAAACTGTTTTTT. As protein: CASSLVLTGASEKLFF.

V and J are TRBV5-1 and TRBJ1-6; D gene uncertain. The CDR3 consists of 15 residues. Germline V CDR1 and CDR2: SGHRS, YFSETQ. V lost 6 bases, J lost 6 bases, and 16 bases lay in between. CDR3 region: CASTVEGGGNSPLHF. CDR3 sequence (DNA): TGCGCCAGCACAGTGGAGGGAGGCGGTAATTCACCCCTCCACTTT.

This clone has only a few counts. The chain joins TRBV6-1 to TRBJ2-3; TRBD2 matches 12 bases. Unmatched junction bases numbered 3, after V lost 4 bases and J lost 4 bases. The CDR3 is made up of 15 amino acids. Germline loops: CDR1 MNHNS, CDR2 SASEGT. The CDR3 bases are TGTGCCAGCAGTGGTCTAGCGGGGGGGCCAGATACGCAGTATTTT. It codes for CASSGLAGGPDTQYF.

V and J are TRBV7-2 and TRBJ2-5; tentative D call: TRBD2 (5 bases). Germline V gene data show CDR1 as SGHTA and CDR2 as FQGNSA. CDR3 length: 14 amino acids. The V gene lost 2 bases and the J gene lost 3 bases, with 10 bases spanning the gap. CDR3 coding DNA: TGTGCCAGCAGCTTATGGTGGGGAGAAGAGACCCAGTACTTC. Translated, it gives CASSLWWGEETQYF.

This clone has only one observation. The chain recombines TRBV5-1 with TRBJ2-6; TRBD1 is a possible D gene (6 bases). This CDR3 spans 16 amino acids. The germline V gene encodes CDR1 SGHRS and CDR2 YFSETQ. V was pared by 6 bases and J by 0 bases, with 13 bases between. This CDR3 is CASTDRDISGANVLTF. In nucleotides, the CDR3 is TGCGCCAGCACGGACAGAGATATCTCTGGGGCCAACGTCCTGACTTTC.

The chain joins TRBV5-6 to TRBJ1-5; the match to TRBD1 covers 9 bases. The CDR3 consists of 14 residues. Trimming at V came to 4 bases and at J to 6 bases, leaving 5 bases not matched to a gene. Looked up from germline, CDR1 is SGHDT and CDR2 is YYEEEE. CDR3 region: CASSEQGAGQPQHF. The DNA of the CDR3 is TGTGCCAGCAGCGAACAGGGGGCGGGTCAGCCCCAGCATTTT.

There are a few counts of this clone. The chain has TRBV11-2 and TRBJ2-3, with D unresolved. Germline CDR1 reads SGHAT; CDR2 reads FQNNGV. CDR3 length: 11 amino acids. V dropped 5 bases and J dropped 7 bases, with 7 bases sitting between them. CDR3 nucleotides: TGTGCCAGCAGCATTCAGAATACGCAGTATTTT. This encodes CASSIQNTQYF.

The chain employs TRBV11-2 and TRBJ1-1; the D gene is possibly TRBD1 (6 bases). Germline V gene sequence: CDR1 SGHAT, CDR2 FQNNGV. This CDR3 comprises 15 residues. V shed 5 bases and J shed 3 bases, with 16 bases lying between them. The CDR3 loop reads CASSLRGTGDTEAFF. The CDR3 DNA reads TGTGCCAGCAGCCTCAGGGGAACTGGGGACACTGAAGCTTTCTTT.

A few counts support this clone. The chain is built from TRBV6-1 and TRBJ2-5; D is possibly TRBD2 (6 bases). V lost 3 bases, J lost 6 bases, and 11 bases lay in between. Germline V gene lookup returns CDR1 MNHNS and CDR2 SASEGT. The CDR3 consists of 13 residues. This CDR3 is CASSERGGQTQYF. The DNA of the CDR3 is TGTGCCAGCAGTGAGCGGGGCGGCCAGACCCAGTACTTC.

V gene TRBV18 combines with J gene TRBJ2-7; 7 positions match TRBD1. V lost 4 bases to trimming and J lost 2 bases; unmatched junction nucleotides: 2. CDR1 is KGHSH, CDR2 LQKENI, per germline. The CDR3 is 13 residues long. The CDR3 is CASSRDRAYEQYF. CDR3 nucleotide sequence: TGTGCCAGCTCACGAGACAGGGCCTACGAGCAGTACTTC.

This clone was counted only a few times. The chain has TRBV19 and TRBJ1-1; D is uncertain. Germline CDR1 reads LNHDA; CDR2 reads SQIVND (reference sequence). The V and J ends lost 3 bases and 4 bases respectively, with 9 bases between them. This CDR3 region has 13 residues. CDR3 protein: CASSILEGTEAFF. The CDR3 DNA is TGTGCCAGTAGTATCTTGGAGGGCACTGAAGCTTTCTTT.

V and J are TRBV7-2 and TRBJ1-2; D remains ambiguous. Germline-derived CDR1 and CDR2 are SGHTA and FQGNSA. V gave up 1 base and J gave up 4 bases, with 13 bases separating them. The length of the CDR3 is 15 residues. CDR3 sequence reads: CASSLGGSGPYGYTF. The DNA of the CDR3 is TGTGCCAGCAGCTTAGGAGGGAGTGGCCCCTATGGCTACACCTTC.

The CDR3: CASMGGVSTDTQYF. CDR3 DNA sequence: TGTGCCAGCATGGGGGGGGTAAGCACAGATACGCAGTATTTT. The V gene is TRBV2, the J gene TRBJ2-3, with 7 bases aligning to TRBD2. V lost 7 bases and J lost 0; bases outside the gene matches: 4. Germline values: CDR1 SNHLY, CDR2 FYNNEI. The CDR3 runs 14 residues.

This clone showed up just a few times. J is TRBJ2-5 and V is TRBV9, with 7 bases identical to TRBD2. The germline V gene encodes CDR1 SGDLS and CDR2 YYNGEE. V was pared by 3 bases and J by 2 bases, with 1 base of the junction left unmatched. The CDR3 totals 13 residues. The CDR3 DNA reads TGTGCCAGCAGCGGGGACTATCAAGAGACCCAGTACTTC. Translation gives CASSGDYQETQYF.

This chain uses TRBV13 with TRBJ2-1, with 8 bases that match TRBD2. This CDR3 is 14 amino acids long. Germline values: CDR1 PRHDT, CDR2 FYEKMQ (reference sequence). V lost 2 bases and J lost 9; bases outside the gene matches: 6. In nucleotides, the CDR3 is TGTGCCAGCAGCTTATGGGCCCGGGGGGGTGAGCAGTTCTTC. It encodes CASSLWARGGEQFF.

This clone was counted between two and nine times. This sequence joins TRBV27 and TRBJ2-4; 8 nucleotides line up with TRBD2. The CDR3 spans 15 residues. CDR1 is MNHEY and CDR2 is SMNVEV in the germline V gene (reference sequence). V was clipped by 5 bases and J by 9 bases; unmatched bases: 12. CDR3 amino acids: CASSRGGRAGGIQYF. CDR3 DNA sequence: TGTGCCAGCAGTCGGGGGGGCAGAGCTGGGGGCATTCAGTACTTC.

This clone was recorded a few times. This sequence joins TRBV4-3 and TRBJ1-1; 7 bases line up with TRBD1. From germline, CDR1 is LGHNA and CDR2 YSLEER. After removal of 4 bases from V and 2 bases from J, the junction contained 4 bases not matched to a gene. CDR3 length: 14 amino acids. CDR3 region: CASSPGTENTEAFF. In nucleotides, the CDR3 is TGCGCCAGCAGCCCTGGGACAGAAAACACTGAAGCTTTCTTT.

This chain uses TRBV5-6 with TRBJ1-6; 7 nucleotides align to TRBD1. CDR1 and CDR2 (germline): SGHDT, YYEEEE. V lost 4 bases to trimming and J lost 11 bases; unmatched junction nucleotides: 12. The CDR3 length is 15 residues. CDR3 loop: CASSLRRQGQTPLHF. Here the CDR3 DNA reads TGTGCCAGCAGCCTTAGACGACAGGGTCAGACACCCCTCCACTTT.

The V and J genes are TRBV15 and TRBJ1-2; TRBD1 is a possible D gene (6 bases). Germline V gene sequence: CDR1 LNHNV, CDR2 YYDKDF (reference sequence). The CDR3 has 14 residues. Trimming removed 5 bases at V and 4 bases at J, with 14 bases between. CDR3 amino acids: CATSSSGGLYGYTF. CDR3 DNA: TGTGCCACCAGCTCCTCGGGGGGCCTCTATGGCTACACCTTC.